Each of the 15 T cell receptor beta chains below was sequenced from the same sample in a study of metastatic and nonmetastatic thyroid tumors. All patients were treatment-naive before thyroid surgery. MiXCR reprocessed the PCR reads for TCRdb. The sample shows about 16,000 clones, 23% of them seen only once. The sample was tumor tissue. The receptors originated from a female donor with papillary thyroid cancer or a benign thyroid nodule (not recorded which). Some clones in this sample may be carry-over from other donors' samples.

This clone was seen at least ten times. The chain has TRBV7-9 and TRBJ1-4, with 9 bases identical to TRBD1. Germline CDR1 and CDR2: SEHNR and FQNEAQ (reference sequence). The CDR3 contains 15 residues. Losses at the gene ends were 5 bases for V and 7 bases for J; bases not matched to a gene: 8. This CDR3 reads CASSIQGAGVEKLFF. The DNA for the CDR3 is TGTGCCAGCAGCATACAGGGGGCGGGGGTTGAAAAACTGTTTTTT.

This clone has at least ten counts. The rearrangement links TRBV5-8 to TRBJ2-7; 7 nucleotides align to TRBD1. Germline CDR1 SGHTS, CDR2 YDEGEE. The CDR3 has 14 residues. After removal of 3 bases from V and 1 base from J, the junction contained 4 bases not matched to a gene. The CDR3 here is CASSSPGQSYEQYF. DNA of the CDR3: TGTGCCAGCAGCTCACCGGGACAGTCCTACGAGCAGTACTTC.

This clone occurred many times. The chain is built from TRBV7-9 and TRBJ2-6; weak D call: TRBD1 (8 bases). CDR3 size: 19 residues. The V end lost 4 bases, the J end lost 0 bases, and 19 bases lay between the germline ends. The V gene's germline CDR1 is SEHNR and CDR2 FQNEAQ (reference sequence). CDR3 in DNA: TGTGCCAGCAGCTCCCGCCACACAGGGGGGGGCTCTGGGGCCAACGTCCTGACTTTC. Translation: CASSSRHTGGGSGANVLTF.

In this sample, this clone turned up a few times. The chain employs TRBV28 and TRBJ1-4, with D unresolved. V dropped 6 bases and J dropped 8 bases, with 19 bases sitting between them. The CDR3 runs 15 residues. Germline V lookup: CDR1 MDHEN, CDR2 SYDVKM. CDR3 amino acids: CASRSYTLPGEKLFF. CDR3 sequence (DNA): TGTGCCAGCAGGAGTTACACATTACCAGGAGAAAAACTGTTTTTT.

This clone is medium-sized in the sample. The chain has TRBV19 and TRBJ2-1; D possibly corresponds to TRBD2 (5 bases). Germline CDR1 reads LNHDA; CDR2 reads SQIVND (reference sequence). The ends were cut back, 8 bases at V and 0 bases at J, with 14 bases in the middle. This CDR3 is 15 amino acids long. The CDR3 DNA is TGTGCCAGTGGCACGGGCGCGGGCTCCTACAATGAGCAGTTCTTC. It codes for CASGTGAGSYNEQFF.

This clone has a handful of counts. The CDR3 DNA sequence: TGTGCCAGCAGCTTAGGACGCGGGAAGGCGCTGTACGAGCAGTACTTC. It translates to CASSLGRGKALYEQYF. This chain joins TRBV11-2 and TRBJ2-7; a weak D match, TRBD2 (6 bases). The germline V and J ends were trimmed by 1 base and 4 bases, with 17 bases remaining between them. The CDR3 runs to 16 residues. The V gene's germline CDR1 is SGHAT and CDR2 FQNNGV.

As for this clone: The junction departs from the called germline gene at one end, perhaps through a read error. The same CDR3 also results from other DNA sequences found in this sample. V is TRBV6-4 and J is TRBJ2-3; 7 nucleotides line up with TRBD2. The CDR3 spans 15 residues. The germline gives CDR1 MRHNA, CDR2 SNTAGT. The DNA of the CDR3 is TGTGCCAGCAGTGACGGGGCGGGAGTTCCAGATACGCAGTATTTC. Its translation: CASSDGAGVPDTQYF.

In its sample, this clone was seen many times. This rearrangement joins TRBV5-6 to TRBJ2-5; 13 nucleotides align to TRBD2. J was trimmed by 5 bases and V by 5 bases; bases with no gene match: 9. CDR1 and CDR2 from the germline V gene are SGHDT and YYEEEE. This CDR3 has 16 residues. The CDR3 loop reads CASRDMGLAGSETQYF. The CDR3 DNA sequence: TGTGCCAGCAGGGACATGGGACTAGCGGGGAGTGAGACCCAGTACTTC. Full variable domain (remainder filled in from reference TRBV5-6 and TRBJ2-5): DAGVTQSPTHLIKTRGQQVTLRCSPKSGHDTVSWYQQALGQGPQFIFQYYEEEERQRGNFPDRFSGHQFPNYSSELNVNALLLGDSALYLCASRDMGLAGSETQYFGPGTRLLVL.

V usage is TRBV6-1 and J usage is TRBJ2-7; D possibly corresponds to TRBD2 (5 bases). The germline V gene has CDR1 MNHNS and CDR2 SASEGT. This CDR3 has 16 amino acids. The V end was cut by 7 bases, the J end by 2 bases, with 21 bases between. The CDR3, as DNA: TGTGCCAGCACTCAACCCCGGGAACAGTCGCCCTACGAGCAGTACTTC. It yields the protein CASTQPREQSPYEQYF.

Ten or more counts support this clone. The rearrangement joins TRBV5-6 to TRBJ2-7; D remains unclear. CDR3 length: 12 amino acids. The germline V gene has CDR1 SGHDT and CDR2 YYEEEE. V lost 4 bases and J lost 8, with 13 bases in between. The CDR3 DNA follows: TGTGCCAGCAGCCCCGCGGTTGGTAAGCAGTACTTC. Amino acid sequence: CASSPAVGKQYF.

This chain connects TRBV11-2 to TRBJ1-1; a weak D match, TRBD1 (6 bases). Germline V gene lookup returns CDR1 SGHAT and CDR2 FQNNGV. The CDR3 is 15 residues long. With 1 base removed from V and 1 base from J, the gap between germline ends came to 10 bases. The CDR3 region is CASSLGEQGNTEAFF. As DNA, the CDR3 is TGTGCCAGCAGCTTAGGGGAACAGGGGAACACTGAAGCTTTCTTT.

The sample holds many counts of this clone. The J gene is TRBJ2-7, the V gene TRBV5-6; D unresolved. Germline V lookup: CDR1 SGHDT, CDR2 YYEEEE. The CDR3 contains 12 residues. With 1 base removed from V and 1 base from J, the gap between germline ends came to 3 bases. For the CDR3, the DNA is TGTGCCAGCAGCTTGTCGTCCTACGAGCAGTACTTC. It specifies CASSLSSYEQYF.

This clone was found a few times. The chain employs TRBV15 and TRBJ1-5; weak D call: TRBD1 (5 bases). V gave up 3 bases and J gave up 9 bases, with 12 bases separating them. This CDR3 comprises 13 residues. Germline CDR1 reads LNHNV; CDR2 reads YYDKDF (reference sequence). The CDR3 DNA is TGTGCCACCAGCAGTGATGGGGGATGGCCCCAGCATTTT. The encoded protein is CATSSDGGWPQHF.

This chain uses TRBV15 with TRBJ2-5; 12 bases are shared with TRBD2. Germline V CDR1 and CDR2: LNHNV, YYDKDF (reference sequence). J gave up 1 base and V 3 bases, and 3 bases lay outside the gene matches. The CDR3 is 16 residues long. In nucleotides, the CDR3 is TGTGCCACCAGCAGGAGGACTAGCGGGGCCCAAGAGACCCAGTACTTC. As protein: CATSRRTSGAQETQYF.

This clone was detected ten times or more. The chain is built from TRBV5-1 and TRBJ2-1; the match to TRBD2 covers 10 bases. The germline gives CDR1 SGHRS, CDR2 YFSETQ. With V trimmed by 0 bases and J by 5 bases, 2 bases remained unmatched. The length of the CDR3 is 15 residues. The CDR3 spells CASSLEAGGNNEQFF. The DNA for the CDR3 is TGCGCCAGCAGCTTGGAAGCGGGAGGGAACAATGAGCAGTTCTTC.